This TCR beta chain was sequenced for a study of vaccination and CD4 T cells after COVID-19 (dated by TCRdb to about 2022). About the investigation overall: Convalescent patients had a positive SARS-CoV-2 result on nasal swab PCR, and of these patients, fewer than ten had mild disease and one had severe disease. The convalescent cohort comprised six males and four females, including two Hispanic individuals, seven Caucasians, two Asians and one multiracial person. Two doses of either the Pfizer-BioNTech BNT162b2 vaccine (n=8) or the Moderna mRNA-1273 vaccine (n=2) were administered to participants. Post-COVID blood samples were collected from convalescent patients a median of approximately 93 days after diagnosis, with a range of about 30 to 161 days. Post-vaccine blood samples were taken a median of approximately 70 days after the second vaccine dose, with a range of roughly 13 to 250 days. Overlapping spike peptide pools from SARS-CoV-2 and from the common cold coronaviruses HCoV-NL63, HCoV-OC43 and HCoV-229E were used as culture stimuli. In control cultures, a CEFX viral epitope pool was used as positive control, an HIV-1 Nef peptide pool was used as negative control, or no peptide was added. The spike-specific CD4+ TCR repertoire was compared before and after mRNA vaccination in nine to ten COVID-19 convalescent patients and a handful of infection-naive healthy vaccine recipients. What the work shows at the level of the full study, not this receptor alone: The study included relatively few convalescent patients and did not analyze early timepoints after natural infection. Among the post-vaccine SARS-CoV-2-reactive clones in convalescent patients, a median around 85% showed up only after vaccination, which suggests vaccine-specific priming. In convalescent patients, nearly all vaccine-specific clones (304 of 307) were found to be mono-reactive for SARS-CoV-2 spike rather than cross-reactive with common cold coronaviruses. The median number of SARS-CoV-2-reactive clonotypes rose from about 23 after infection to 38 after vaccination, but the change was not significant.

Trimming removed 6 bases from V and 5 bases from J; the gene matches leave 9 bases unexplained. CDR1 and CDR2 are drawn from the germline V gene: SNHLY, FYNNEI. From the cysteine up to the phenylalanine, the CDR3 has a length of 15 residues. Only the CDR3 DNA is retained, 45 bases long and in frame from the first base. Libraries were constructed by PCR. DNA from cultured CD4+ T cells underwent TCR sequencing with the Oncomine TCR Beta short-read assay at the Johns Hopkins FTIC core. Genomic DNA was extracted from the cultured CD4+ T cells with the QIAamp micro DNA kit. The Oncomine TCR Beta libraries from cultured CD4+ T cells were pooled using unique dual indexes and then sequenced on an Illumina iSeq 100. The source study handled its data this way. Non-productive sequences were removed, and CDR3s not starting with C, not ending with F or W, or shorter than 7 amino acids were discarded. Antigen-specific clonotypes were identified with the MANAFEST web application by comparing peptide-stimulated wells with reference and other culture wells. Positive clones required FDR below 0.05, an odds ratio above 5, and productive frequency above 0.1% in at least two of three replicate wells. Cross-reactive clonotypes were defined as significantly expanded in both SARS-CoV-2 spike wells and at least one common cold coronavirus spike condition. Similarity between CDR3 sequences was evaluated in R version 3.6.1 using Levenshtein distances (stringdist) and unrooted phylogenetic trees (ape). TCRdb's own reprocessing of the public reads used fastp at Q25 and MiXCR and kept productive beta chains. Rows are unified per CDR3 protein, each entry keeping the most common DNA and genes. TCRdb's processing, not the authors', yielded these V and J calls. The sample yields about 22,000 distinct CDR3 sequences; approximately 30% were counted once. 9.5% to 15% of the sample lies in the top ten.

This clonotype was seen just once. Its antigen target is currently unknown. Base qualities are not provided; no much larger clone lies one nucleotide away. Evidence from one read is weak. The treatment or condition label, as the study defines it: roughly ten-day PBMC culture with coronavirus spike peptide pools or control peptides (ViraFEST assay). The ViraFEST assay was used in the study, in which antigen-specific T cells were expanded with peptide pools and expanded clonotypes were subsequently identified by TCR sequencing. The convalescent patients' positive SARS-CoV-2 PCR tests were from March to December 2020, which was before the Alpha, Beta and Delta variants emerged in the United States. PBMCs were cultured at fewer than 2.5 million per well in IMDM supplemented with roughly 5% human AB serum and 10 IU/ml IL-2, with approximately 11 ug/ml peptide pools added. Half of the culture medium was replaced with fresh IL-2-containing medium on days 3 and 7. After about 10 days of culture, CD4+ T cells were isolated by negative selection using the EasySep CD4+ T cell isolation kit. PBMCs were separated from whole blood using Ficoll-Paque Plus gradient centrifugation and then either used fresh or cryopreserved at -140C. Each culture condition was generally run in triplicate wells.

This clonotype was sampled from a human donor with COVID-19. Sequencing was done on a sample of cultured CD4+ T cells from blood. This receptor chain uses TRBV2 and TRBJ2-7; 11 bases in the middle match TRBD2. The base sequence is TGTGCCAGCAGCATAGCCATAGCGGGGGGGAACGAGCAGTACTTC. Its protein product is CASSIAIAGGNEQYF.